Listed below are T cell receptor beta chains from one sample, sequenced in a study of T cell repertoires in cytomegalovirus infection. TCRdb called the reads again in MiXCR, with one record for every CDR3 protein. The profile shows under 350,000 distinct CDR3 sequences, about 20% of them singletons. No cognate antigen is known for these TCRs. Specimen: cultured PBMCs, collected from culture after CMV antigen stimulation. These receptors all stem from a human donor in good health (CMV status not recorded). Some clones in this sample may be carry-over from other donors' samples. Both conserved end residues are part of each CDR3. Fields, in order: J gene, V gene, CDR3 protein.

>TRBJ2-1|TRBV20-1
CSASPASSIPHGYNEQFF
>TRBJ1-1|TRBV2
CASAGAMNTEAFF
>TRBJ2-1|TRBV27
CASSWNERRNEQFF
>TRBJ1-1|TRBV18
CASSPQQRDTVTKAFF
>TRBJ1-1|TRBV20-1
CSAVFLTMNTEAFF
>TRBJ1-1|TRBV19
CASTGSNAFF
>TRBJ2-1|TRBV7-2
CASSFRQYNEQFF
>TRBJ2-5|TRBV6-1
CASSEDSGSQETQYF
>TRBJ2-7|TRBV12-3/TRBV12-4
CASSLFSGRSNEQYF
>TRBJ2-2|TRBV7-3
CASSRSVASGRGGELFF
>TRBJ1-1|TRBV12-3/TRBV12-4
CASSSQGGASSTNTEAFF
>TRBJ1-2|TRBV29-1
CSVEDLGGSYGYTF
>TRBJ1-4|TRBV6-2/TRBV6-3
CASSSRTANEKLFF
>TRBJ2-3|TRBV29-1
CSVPSGSTDTQYF
>TRBJ2-1|TRBV7-2
CASSLGSGKQFF
>TRBJ2-1|TRBV20-1
CSALGGVDQFF
>TRBJ2-7|TRBV7-9
CASSHHPRDRKTYEQYF
>TRBJ1-3|TRBV7-2
CASSHWGRLGNTIYF
>TRBJ2-5|TRBV7-8
CASSAGQGFFGTQYF
>TRBJ2-1|TRBV7-9
CASSPRGSEQFF
>TRBJ2-1|TRBV7-2
CASSLARAGGRGFNEQFF
>TRBJ1-4|TRBV7-2
CASSRGQNEKLFF
>TRBJ2-5|TRBV7-2
CASSQKETQYF
>TRBJ1-5|TRBV19
CASGRGGKWQPQHF
>TRBJ2-1|TRBV7-2
CASSTRGGAREQFF
>TRBJ2-5|TRBV19
CASGSNRGQAKTQYF
>TRBJ1-2|TRBV6-1
CASSYGGTGQYGYTF
>TRBJ1-1|TRBV7-9
CASSSFGGRAGEAFF
>TRBJ2-3|TRBV6-2/TRBV6-3
CASRTSGHTDTQYF
>TRBJ2-1|TRBV4-3
CASSHPERSSSYNEQFF
>TRBJ2-1|TRBV6-6
CASSPAGGTTEQFF
>TRBJ1-2|TRBV28
CASSWDRKGGYTF
>TRBJ2-7|TRBV4-3
CASSQDLEVTNEQYF
>TRBJ2-1|TRBV19
CASSIAGYPPYNEQFF
>TRBJ1-2|TRBV5-1
CASREANTNYGYTF
>TRBJ1-1|TRBV20-1
CRPGTVNTEAFF
>TRBJ1-2|TRBV29-1
CSVEDLSYGYTF
>TRBJ2-3|TRBV7-6
CASSMGLAGTSTDTQYF
>TRBJ2-6|TRBV6-5
CASLSGANVLTF
>TRBJ2-1|TRBV7-9
CASSSTGYEQFF
>TRBJ2-2|TRBV12-3/TRBV12-4
CASSLLPGETGELFF
>TRBJ2-5|TRBV20-1
CSVVNWLAGGTETQYF
>TRBJ1-1|TRBV12-3/TRBV12-4
CASSPRRTGGIEAFF
>TRBJ1-4|TRBV5-4
CASSRQGAGEKLFF
>TRBJ2-6|TRBV7-2
CASSPQGAGANVLTF
>TRBJ2-5|TRBV6-2/TRBV6-3
CASSYFLSSAETQYF
>TRBJ2-2|TRBV19
CASSKRTSPNTGELFF
>TRBJ2-1|TRBV19
CASSSGYEQFF
>TRBJ2-2|TRBV5-5
CASSLVGTRELFF
>TRBJ1-5|TRBV19
CASSIHGQGSQPQHF
>TRBJ2-5|TRBV7-2
CASSSRFGRETQYF
>TRBJ1-1|TRBV7-2
CASSLQQRPVVTEAFF
>TRBJ1-6|TRBV2
CASNPGTEVSPLHF
>TRBJ1-2|TRBV7-9
CASSANRGDGYTF
>TRBJ2-7|TRBV20-1
CSAITLTSGIKEQYF
>TRBJ2-3|TRBV11-2
CASSGGTKWADTQYF
>TRBJ1-2|TRBV12-3/TRBV12-4
CASSSWQGAYGYTF